This T cell receptor beta chain was retrieved from a study of CD8+CD57+ T cells in acquired aplastic anemia. Regarding the study as a whole: Patients and controls had in common around 29 CD8+ CDR3 sequences.

Concerning this clonotype itself: Its antigen is unidentified.

It was genomic DNA that served as the template for profiling TCR beta VDJ and CDR3. TCRdb independently ran MiXCR on the reads; one entry per CDR3 protein. The data hold about 210,000 distinct CDR3 sequences, with 34% observed a single time. The CDR3 sequence is 14 residues long. V was shortened by 5 bases and J by 6 bases, with 16 bases between the two germline ends. The germline CDR1 and CDR2 sequences are SNHLY and FYNNEI. This clonotype was sampled from a human donor in good health, serving as a control. V gene TRBV2 combines with J gene TRBJ1-2; D not resolved. Input material: sorted CD4+, CD8+, or CD8+CD57+ T cells (not recorded which) from PBMCs. The CDR3 here is CASSYSGIGNGYTF. CDR3 bases: TGTGCCAGCAGTTACTCCGGAATTGGTAATGGCTACACCTTC.